This is a list of T cell receptor beta chains from one sample in a study of blood T cell repertoires in COVID-19. Assay used: immunoSEQ multiplex PCR; TCRdb lists only in-frame clones, some missing. This table holds approximately 50,000 clones, roughly 89% found once. Sequenced material: peripheral blood. The receptors derive from a man aged 45 to 65 with acute or convalescent COVID-19. Each CDR3 is given with its conserved first and last residue. Each record gives: J gene, CDR3 length, clone size, V gene, CDR3 protein. The size entry is marked missing in some rows and otherwise reads once, few, many or a size class.

j_gene: TRBJ1-1
len: 13
abundance: -
v_gene: TRBV7-9
CDR3aa: CASTPNTNTEAFF

j_gene: TRBJ1-5
len: 18
abundance: -
v_gene: TRBV4-1
CDR3aa: CASSLDRVGDGGNQPQHF

j_gene: TRBJ1-2
len: 14
abundance: -
v_gene: TRBV2
CDR3aa: CASSESESNYGYTF

j_gene: TRBJ1-3
len: 15
abundance: -
v_gene: TRBV6-6
CDR3aa: CASRTGGANGNTIYF

j_gene: TRBJ2-1
len: 15
abundance: -
v_gene: TRBV27
CDR3aa: CASSPGTGVFNEQFF

j_gene: TRBJ2-7
len: 13
abundance: -
v_gene: TRBV12-3/TRBV12-4
CDR3aa: CASRFSTSYEQYF

j_gene: TRBJ1-1
len: 14
abundance: -
v_gene: TRBV6-4
CDR3aa: CASRSDRGRMEAFF

j_gene: TRBJ1-1
len: 14
abundance: once
v_gene: TRBV27
CDR3aa: CASSPWTGNTEAFF

j_gene: TRBJ1-2
len: 13
abundance: -
v_gene: TRBV3-1/TRBV3-2
CDR3aa: CASNQRDSGGYTF

j_gene: TRBJ2-6
len: 16
abundance: once
v_gene: TRBV11-2
CDR3aa: CASSLTGGAGANVLTF

j_gene: TRBJ2-3
len: 15
abundance: -
v_gene: TRBV10-3
CDR3aa: CAISAEDTITDTQYF